This T cell receptor (beta chain) was captured in a study of shared clonotypes between healthy human individuals. With 4 bases clipped from V and 6 bases from J, the junction kept 8 bases outside the gene matches. The CDR3 sequence is 14 residues long. CDR1 is SGHNT, CDR2 YYREEE, per germline (reference sequence). The donors were all Caucasian adults (living in Nashville, Tennessee). Notes on this clone: The antigen remains undetermined.

Genomic DNA from each subset was divided evenly over several immunoSEQ plates. Sequenced by immunoSEQ multiplex PCR; TCRdb stores in-frame clones only, minus some. The table lists some 2,500,000 clones, approximately 94% of them singletons, with 0.36% in the top ten. Study results and limitations: A few donors had 4% to 6.5% of their naive CD4 clonotypes in common. Non-shared clonotypes had lower generation probabilities than those shared by all four donors.

This sequence was found in a man between 18 and 29 years old in good health. Some clones in this sample may be carry-over from other donors' samples. The sample taken for sequencing was naive CD4+ T cells from PBMCs. As for subset: CD45RA+ positively selected. The V and J genes are TRBV5-4 and TRBJ1-2; TRBD1 agrees at 8 bases. The CDR3: CASSLTTGVDGYTF. In DNA, the CDR3 is TGTGCCAGCAGCCTGACGACAGGGGTCGATGGCTACACCTTC.